These 2 T cell receptor beta chains share one sample of origin, sequenced in a study of blood T cell repertoires in COVID-19. Clones were sequenced by immunoSEQ multiplex PCR, and TCRdb holds only the in-frame ones, with some missing. The sample has a few hundred thousand clones, 70% to 90% seen once. What was sequenced was peripheral blood. Every receptor here comes from a man in his forties with acute or convalescent COVID-19.

The chain joins TRBV11-2 to TRBJ1-6, with 9 nucleotides matching TRBD1. Per germline, CDR1 SGHAT and CDR2 FQNNGV. The CDR3 is 14 residues long. V shed 6 bases and J 7 bases; nucleotides not matched to a gene: 4. CDR3 region: CASSPDRGNSPLHF. In nucleotides, the CDR3 is TGTGCCAGCAGTCCGGACAGGGGAAATTCACCCCTCCACTTT.

The V and J genes are TRBV11-2 and TRBJ2-6, with D possibly TRBD1 on 6 matching bases. The V gene lost 5 bases and the J gene lost 0 bases, with 17 bases spanning the gap. The CDR3 has 18 amino acids. Looked up from germline, CDR1 is SGHAT and CDR2 is FQNNGV. The CDR3 nucleotides read TGTGCCAGCAGCAATTTGAGGGGACAACTCTCTGGGGCCAACGTCCTGACTTTC. The encoded protein is CASSNLRGQLSGANVLTF.